This T cell receptor beta chain was obtained from a study of blood T cell repertoires in COVID-19. Per the study methods: Scientists estimated how many nucleated cells there were by amplifying reference gene primers. Profiling relied on immunoSEQ multiplex PCR, and the TCRdb table lists in-frame clones only, not all of them. V and J calls and clone size are as listed in that table; D and trimming were resolved from the DNA. The sample yields over 400,000 clones, about 88% seen once. Germline V gives CDR1 KGHSH, CDR2 LQKENI. The CDR3 is made up of 16 amino acids. Trimming removed 2 bases at V and 0 bases at J, with 13 bases between.

Sequencing was carried out using PBMCs or T cells enriched from blood (not recorded which). This TCR was sampled from a woman aged 55-70 years who had recovered from COVID-19. V gene TRBV18 combines with J gene TRBJ1-1; D gene uncertain. The CDR3 sequence: CASSPVREVVNTEAFF. Here the CDR3 DNA reads TGTGCCAGCTCACCAGTCCGTGAGGTTGTGAACACTGAAGCTTTCTTT. The whole variable domain, remainder taken from reference TRBV18 and TRBJ1-1, is NAGVMQNPRHLVRRRGQEARLRCSPMKGHSHVYWYRQLPEEGLKFMVYLQKENIIDESGMPKERFSAEFPKEGPSILRIQQVVRGDSAAYFCASSPVREVVNTEAFFGQGTRLTVV.